The clone carrying this T cell receptor beta chain was seen a handful of times. As yet, its antigen is unknown. This specimen comes from a study of OX40 agonist ivuxolimab in advanced cancers. The wider study: Of the participants, roughly 40% had some prior anti-PD-1, anti-PD-L1 or anti-CTLA-4 therapy, which was allowed.

Study observations and caveats: Among some nonresponders, normalized T-cell clonal expansion was also low.

The CDR3 extends over 16 amino acids. The J segment lost 0 bases and the V segment lost 6 bases, leaving 7 bases of the junction unmatched. In germline, CDR1 is KGHSH, CDR2 LQKENI. Only in-frame clones appear in the TCRdb table, and some are missing; sequencing was by immunoSEQ multiplex PCR. The sample yields 65,000 to 70,000 clones, roughly 80% seen once. Sequencing used CD4+ or CD8+ T cells sorted from blood, obtained in a trial of the OX40 agonist ivuxolimab. J is TRBJ2-2 and V is TRBV18; 7 bases agree with TRBD2. This sequence was found in an adult with an advanced solid tumor such as melanoma, head and neck, liver or kidney cancer. The CDR3 DNA reads TGTGCCAGCTCCCTCAACGGGGGGTCGAACACCGGGGAGCTGTTTTTT. Its protein product is CASSLNGGSNTGELFF.